A selection of T cell receptor beta chains follows, all from one sample in a study of blood T cell repertoires in COVID-19. This table comes from immunoSEQ multiplex PCR, and its TCRdb copy is limited to in-frame clones, with some not included. In the table there are tens of thousands of clones, more than 70% of which are singletons. Sequenced: peripheral blood. The receptors derive from a human donor with acute or convalescent COVID-19. The donor label of this sample is uncertain. CDR3s include the opening cysteine and the closing phenylalanine or tryptophan. Fields, in order: clone size, J gene, V gene, CDR3 protein. The size field is filled for only some rows; it gives once, few, many or a size class.

size: .
J: TRBJ2-7
V: TRBV4-1
CDR3: CASSQVLTASSYEQYF

size: once
J: TRBJ2-2
V: TRBV3-1/TRBV3-2
CDR3: CASSRTGDHTGELFF

size: .
J: TRBJ2-7
V: TRBV27
CDR3: CASSLEGNGGAQYF

size: .
J: TRBJ2-2
V: TRBV9
CDR3: CASSLGADLFGELFF

size: .
J: TRBJ2-1
V: TRBV2
CDR3: CASSDHTGGNEQFF

size: few
J: TRBJ1-5
V: TRBV19
CDR3: CASGFGARPQHF

size: .
J: TRBJ2-7
V: TRBV5-1
CDR3: CASSFNGGLGHLPYEQYF

size: .
J: TRBJ1-3
V: TRBV7-6
CDR3: CASSLRHNIGNTIYF

size: .
J: TRBJ1-1
V: TRBV7-3
CDR3: CASSAQGLNTEAFF

size: .
J: TRBJ1-5
V: TRBV30
CDR3: CAWREGWGKGQPQHF

size: .
J: TRBJ1-2
V: TRBV7-9
CDR3: CASSPRDTGYTF

size: .
J: TRBJ2-1
V: TRBV29-1
CDR3: CSVEAQGRSNEQFF

size: .
J: TRBJ2-5
V: TRBV7-9
CDR3: CASSSGLAVGETQYF

size: once
J: TRBJ1-2
V: TRBV2
CDR3: CASRDSATLFSGYTF

size: .
J: TRBJ2-2
V: TRBV7-2
CDR3: CASSLAGRTGELFF

size: .
J: TRBJ2-7
V: TRBV12-3/TRBV12-4
CDR3: CASSHSYEQYF

size: .
J: TRBJ2-1
V: TRBV27
CDR3: CASNVGGGGNEQFF

size: .
J: TRBJ2-7
V: TRBV5-1
CDR3: CASKRTVDSYEQYF

size: .
J: TRBJ1-5
V: TRBV24-1
CDR3: CATSDSIQGNQPQHF

size: .
J: TRBJ2-3
V: TRBV19
CDR3: CASRANPDTQYF

size: .
J: TRBJ2-3
V: TRBV7-2
CDR3: CASSLDGGGPDTQYF

size: .
J: TRBJ1-2
V: TRBV21-1
CDR3: CASSKAKRRDSNYGYTF

size: .
J: TRBJ2-3
V: TRBV6-1
CDR3: CASSESLRAGGRADTQYF

size: .
J: TRBJ2-5
V: TRBV24-1
CDR3: CATSDPVAGALQETQYF

size: .
J: TRBJ1-1
V: TRBV5-4
CDR3: CASRGAGGKTEAFF

size: .
J: TRBJ1-4
V: TRBV7-9
CDR3: CASSLGAARFNEKLFF

size: .
J: TRBJ1-4
V: TRBV9
CDR3: CASSVEGQGNEKLFF

size: once
J: TRBJ2-7
V: TRBV7-9
CDR3: CASSLRGAGSYEQYF

size: .
J: TRBJ2-1
V: TRBV24-1
CDR3: CATSDATGGEQFF

size: once
J: TRBJ1-6
V: TRBV7-6
CDR3: CASSLGTTYNSPLHF

size: once
J: TRBJ1-2
V: TRBV6-5
CDR3: CASRTGTGYDYGYTF

size: .
J: TRBJ1-2
V: TRBV7-2
CDR3: CASSLGQAVYGYTF

size: .
J: TRBJ1-5
V: TRBV10-2
CDR3: CASTSGPGGSSNQPQHF

size: .
J: TRBJ1-3
V: TRBV18
CDR3: CASSPTAPGGTLEAGNTIYF

size: few
J: TRBJ1-1
V: TRBV6-5
CDR3: CASSQHGGETEAFF

size: .
J: TRBJ2-3
V: TRBV21-1
CDR3: CASQTSGSTDTQYF

size: .
J: TRBJ2-1
V: TRBV3-1/TRBV3-2
CDR3: CASSQDPDRGSYNEQFF

size: .
J: TRBJ1-3
V: TRBV10-2
CDR3: CASSEQSSGNTIYF

size: .
J: TRBJ1-2
V: TRBV27
CDR3: CASSAGLPRRGYTF

size: few
J: TRBJ2-2
V: TRBV7-3
CDR3: CASSSTGRNTGELFF

size: .
J: TRBJ1-6
V: TRBV18
CDR3: CASSPQGQYNSPLHF

size: .
J: TRBJ1-2
V: TRBV27
CDR3: CASSLISTGTYGYTF

size: .
J: TRBJ2-7
V: TRBV3-1/TRBV3-2
CDR3: CASSQQGLREQYF

size: .
J: TRBJ1-6
V: TRBV15
CDR3: CATSGGYWTGSPNSPLHF

size: .
J: TRBJ1-1
V: TRBV3-1/TRBV3-2
CDR3: CASSQGAGTEAFF

size: .
J: TRBJ1-6
V: TRBV5-4
CDR3: CASSLQGMDSPLHF

size: .
J: TRBJ1-3
V: TRBV19
CDR3: CASSIGGSTGNTIYF

size: once
J: TRBJ2-3
V: TRBV7-9
CDR3: CASSPRAPTDTQYF

size: .
J: TRBJ2-5
V: TRBV9
CDR3: CASSVGAGVGETQYF

size: .
J: TRBJ1-1
V: TRBV2
CDR3: CATPQGMNTEAFF